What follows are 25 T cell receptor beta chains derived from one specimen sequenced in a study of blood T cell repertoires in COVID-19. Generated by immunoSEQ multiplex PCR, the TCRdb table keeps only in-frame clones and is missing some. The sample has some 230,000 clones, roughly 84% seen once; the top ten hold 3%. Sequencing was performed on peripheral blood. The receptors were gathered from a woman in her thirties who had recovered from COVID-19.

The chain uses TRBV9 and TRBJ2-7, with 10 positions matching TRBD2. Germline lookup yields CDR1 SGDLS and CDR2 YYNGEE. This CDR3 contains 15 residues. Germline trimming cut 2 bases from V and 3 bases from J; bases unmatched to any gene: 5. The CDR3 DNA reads TGTGCCAGCAGCGTCTCGGGACTAGCGAACTACGAGCAGTACTTC. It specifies CASSVSGLANYEQYF.

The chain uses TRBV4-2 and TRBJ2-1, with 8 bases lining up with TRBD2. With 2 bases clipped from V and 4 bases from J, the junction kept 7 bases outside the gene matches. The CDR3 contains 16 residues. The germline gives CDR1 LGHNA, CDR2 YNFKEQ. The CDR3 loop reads CASSQQPSGPYNEQFF. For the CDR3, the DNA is TGTGCCAGCAGCCAACAGCCTAGCGGGCCGTACAATGAGCAGTTCTTC.

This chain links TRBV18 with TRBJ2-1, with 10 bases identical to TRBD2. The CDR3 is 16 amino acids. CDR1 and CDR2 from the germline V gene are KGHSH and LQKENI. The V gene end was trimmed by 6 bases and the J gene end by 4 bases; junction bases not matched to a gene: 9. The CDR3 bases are TGTGCCAGCTCGCCCAGGACTAGCGGATCGTACAATGAGCAGTTCTTC. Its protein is CASSPRTSGSYNEQFF. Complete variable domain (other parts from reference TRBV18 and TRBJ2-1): NAGVMQNPRHLVRRRGQEARLRCSPMKGHSHVYWYRQLPEEGLKFMVYLQKENIIDESGMPKERFSAEFPKEGPSILRIQQVVRGDSAAYFCASSPRTSGSYNEQFFGPGTRLTVL.

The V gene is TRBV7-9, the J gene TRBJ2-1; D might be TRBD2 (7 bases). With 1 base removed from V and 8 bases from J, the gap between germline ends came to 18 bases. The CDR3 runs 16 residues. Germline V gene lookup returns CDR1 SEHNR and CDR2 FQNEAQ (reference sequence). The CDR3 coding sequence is TGTGCCAGCAGCTTAGAAAGCGGGCGGGGGCTTTATGAGCAGTTCTTC. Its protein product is CASSLESGRGLYEQFF.

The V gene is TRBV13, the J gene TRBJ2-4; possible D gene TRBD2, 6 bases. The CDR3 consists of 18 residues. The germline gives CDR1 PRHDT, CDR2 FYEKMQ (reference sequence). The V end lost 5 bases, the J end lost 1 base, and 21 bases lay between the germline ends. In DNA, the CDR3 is TGTGCCAGCAGCCTCTGGAGGGGCGGGGTGCGTGCCAAAAACATTCAGTACTTC. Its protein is CASSLWRGGVRAKNIQYF.

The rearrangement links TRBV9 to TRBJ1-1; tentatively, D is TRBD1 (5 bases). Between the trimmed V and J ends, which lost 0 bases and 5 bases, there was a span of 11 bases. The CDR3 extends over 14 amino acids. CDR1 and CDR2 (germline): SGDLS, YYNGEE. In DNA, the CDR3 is TGTGCCAGCAGCGTAGATCCGGGGGTAACTGAAGCTTTCTTT. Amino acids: CASSVDPGVTEAFF.

The CDR3, as DNA: TGCGCCGCAGGGCGATATAGCAATCAGCCCCAGCATTTT. Its protein is CAAGRYSNQPQHF. V is TRBV4-1 and J is TRBJ1-5; a weak D match, TRBD1 (5 bases). The CDR3 spans 13 residues. Germline loops: CDR1 MGHRA, CDR2 YSYEKL. With 11 bases removed from V and 0 bases from J, the gap between germline ends came to 11 bases.

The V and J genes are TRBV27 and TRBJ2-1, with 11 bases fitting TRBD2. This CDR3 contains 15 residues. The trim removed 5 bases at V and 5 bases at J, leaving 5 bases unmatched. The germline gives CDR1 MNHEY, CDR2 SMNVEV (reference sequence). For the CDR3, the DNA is TGTGCCAGCAGTGCTTCTAGCGGGGGGAACAATGAGCAGTTCTTC. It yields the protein CASSASSGGNNEQFF.

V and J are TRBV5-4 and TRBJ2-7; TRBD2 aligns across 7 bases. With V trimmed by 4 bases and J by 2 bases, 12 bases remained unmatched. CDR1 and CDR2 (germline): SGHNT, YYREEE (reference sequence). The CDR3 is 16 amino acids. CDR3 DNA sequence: TGTGCCAGCAGCCCGGGGTTGGTGGGAGGGACCTACGAGCAGTACTTC. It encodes CASSPGLVGGTYEQYF.

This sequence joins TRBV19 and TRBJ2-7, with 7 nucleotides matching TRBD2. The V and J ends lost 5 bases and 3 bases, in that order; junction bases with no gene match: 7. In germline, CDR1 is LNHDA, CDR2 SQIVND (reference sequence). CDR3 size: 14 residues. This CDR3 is CASSAGRLGYEQYF. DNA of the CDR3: TGTGCCAGTAGTGCCGGGAGGCTGGGCTACGAGCAGTACTTC.

The CDR3 region is CAWQTGWNQPQHF. CDR3 DNA sequence: TGTGCCTGGCAGACAGGATGGAATCAGCCCCAGCATTTT. The chain carries TRBV30 and TRBJ1-5; D may be TRBD1 (6 bases). The germline V gene encodes CDR1 GTSNPN and CDR2 SVGIG (reference sequence). V lost 5 bases, J lost 4 bases, and 12 bases lay in between. The CDR3 is 13 residues long.

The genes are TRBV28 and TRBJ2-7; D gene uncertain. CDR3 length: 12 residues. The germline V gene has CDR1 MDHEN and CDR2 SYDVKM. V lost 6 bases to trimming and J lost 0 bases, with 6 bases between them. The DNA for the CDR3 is TGTGCCAGCAGACAAACCTCCTACGAGCAGTACTTC. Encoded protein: CASRQTSYEQYF.

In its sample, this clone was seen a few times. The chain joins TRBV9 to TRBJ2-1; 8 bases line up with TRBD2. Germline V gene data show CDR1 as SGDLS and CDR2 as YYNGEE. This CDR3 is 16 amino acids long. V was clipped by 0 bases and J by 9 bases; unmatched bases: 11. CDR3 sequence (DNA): TGTGCCAGCAGCGTAGACAGCGGGAGCCCAAGTGGTGAGCAGTTCTTC. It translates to CASSVDSGSPSGEQFF.

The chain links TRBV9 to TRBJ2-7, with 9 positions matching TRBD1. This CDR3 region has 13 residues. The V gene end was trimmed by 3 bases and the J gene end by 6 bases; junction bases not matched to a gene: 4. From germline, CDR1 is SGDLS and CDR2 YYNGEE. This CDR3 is CASSAGQGVEQYF. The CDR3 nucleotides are TGTGCCAGCAGCGCGGGACAGGGAGTCGAGCAGTACTTC.

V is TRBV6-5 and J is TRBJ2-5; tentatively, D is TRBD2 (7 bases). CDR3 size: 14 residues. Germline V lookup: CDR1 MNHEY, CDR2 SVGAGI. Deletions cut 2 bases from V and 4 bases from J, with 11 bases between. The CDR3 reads CASSYQGGAETQYF. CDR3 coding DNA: TGTGCCAGCAGTTACCAAGGGGGGGCAGAGACCCAGTACTTC.

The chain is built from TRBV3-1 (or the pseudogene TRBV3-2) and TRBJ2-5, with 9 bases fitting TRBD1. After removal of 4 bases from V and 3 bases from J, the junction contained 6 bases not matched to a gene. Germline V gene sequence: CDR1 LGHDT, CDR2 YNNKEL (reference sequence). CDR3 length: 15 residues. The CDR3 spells CASSPAWTGEETQYF. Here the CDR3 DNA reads TGTGCCAGCAGCCCAGCCTGGACAGGGGAAGAGACCCAGTACTTC.

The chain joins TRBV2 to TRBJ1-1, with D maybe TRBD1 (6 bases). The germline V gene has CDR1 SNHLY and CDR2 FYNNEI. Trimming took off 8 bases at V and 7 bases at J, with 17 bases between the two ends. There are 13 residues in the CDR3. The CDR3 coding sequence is TGTGCCAGCCGAACCGAACAGGGAATTGAAGCTTTCTTT. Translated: CASRTEQGIEAFF. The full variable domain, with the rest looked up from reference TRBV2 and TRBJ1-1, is EPEVTQTPSHQVTQMGQEVILRCVPISNHLYFYWYRQILGQKVEFLVSFYNNEISEKSEIFDDQFSVERPDGSNFTLKIRSTKLEDSAMYFCASRTEQGIEAFFGQGTRLTVV.

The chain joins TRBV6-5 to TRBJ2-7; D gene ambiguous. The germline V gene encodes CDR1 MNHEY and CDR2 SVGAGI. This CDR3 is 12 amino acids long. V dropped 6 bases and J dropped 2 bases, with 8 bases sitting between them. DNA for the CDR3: TGTGCCAGCAGATGGGCTACCTACGAGCAGTACTTC. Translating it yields CASRWATYEQYF.

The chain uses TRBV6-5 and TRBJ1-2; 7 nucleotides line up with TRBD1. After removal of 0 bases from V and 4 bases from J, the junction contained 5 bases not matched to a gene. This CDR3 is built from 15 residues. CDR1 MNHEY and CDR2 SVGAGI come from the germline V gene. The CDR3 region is CASSYSTGRRYGYTF. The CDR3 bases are TGTGCCAGCAGTTACTCGACAGGGAGGCGCTATGGCTACACCTTC.

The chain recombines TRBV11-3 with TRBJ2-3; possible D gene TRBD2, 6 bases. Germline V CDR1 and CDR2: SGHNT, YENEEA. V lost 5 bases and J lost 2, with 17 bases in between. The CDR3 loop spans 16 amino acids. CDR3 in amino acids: CASSPGSGGITDTQYF. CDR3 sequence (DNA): TGTGCCAGCAGCCCCGGGAGTGGTGGTATCACAGATACGCAGTATTTT.

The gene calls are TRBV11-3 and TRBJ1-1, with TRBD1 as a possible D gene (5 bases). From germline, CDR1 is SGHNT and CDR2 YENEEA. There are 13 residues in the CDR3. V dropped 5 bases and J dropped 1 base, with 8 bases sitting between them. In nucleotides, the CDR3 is TGTGCCAGCAGCGCCAGGGAGAACACTGAAGCTTTCTTT. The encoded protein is CASSARENTEAFF.

CDR3 coding DNA: TGTGCCAGCAGCCCCAGGGACAGGGCTTATTACAATGAGCAGTTCTTC. Its protein is CASSPRDRAYYNEQFF. The chain links TRBV28 to TRBJ2-1; 9 positions agree with TRBD1. The CDR3 sequence is 16 residues long. The V segment lost 6 bases and the J segment 4 bases; nucleotides outside the gene matches: 10. In germline, CDR1 is MDHEN, CDR2 SYDVKM.

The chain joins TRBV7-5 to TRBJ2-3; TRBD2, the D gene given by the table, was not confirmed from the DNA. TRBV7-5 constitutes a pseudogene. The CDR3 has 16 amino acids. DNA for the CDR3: TGTGTCAGAAGCTTAGCGCCGGGGACTAGCAGACATACGCAGTATTTT. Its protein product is CVRSLAPGTSRHTQYF.

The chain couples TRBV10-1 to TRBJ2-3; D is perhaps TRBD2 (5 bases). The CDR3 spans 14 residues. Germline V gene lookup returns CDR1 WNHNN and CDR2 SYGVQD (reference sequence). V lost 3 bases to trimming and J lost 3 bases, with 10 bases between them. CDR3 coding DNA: TGCGCCAGCAGTGATCAAGGGAGAACAGATACGCAGTATTTT. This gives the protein CASSDQGRTDTQYF.

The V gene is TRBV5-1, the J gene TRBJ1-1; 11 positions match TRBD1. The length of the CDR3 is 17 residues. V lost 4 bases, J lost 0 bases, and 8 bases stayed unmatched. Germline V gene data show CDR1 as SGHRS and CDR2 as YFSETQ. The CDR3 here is CASSPIPGQGVNTEAFF. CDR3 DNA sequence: TGCGCCAGCAGCCCGATCCCGGGACAGGGGGTGAACACTGAAGCTTTCTTT.